This passage covers 28 T cell receptor beta chains from one sample sequenced in a study of shared clonotypes between healthy human individuals. Method: immunoSEQ multiplex PCR; TCRdb's copy keeps in-frame clones and lacks some. The data hold some 1.5 million clones, with approximately 98% observed a single time. Sequencing was done on a sample of naive CD4+ T cells sorted from blood. Indicated subset: CD45RA+ positively selected. The source of these receptors is a young man in good health.

This chain joins TRBV5-1 and TRBJ2-7; D is perhaps TRBD1 (5 bases). V lost 4 bases and J lost 3, with 23 bases in between. CDR1 is SGHRS, CDR2 YFSETQ, per germline. The CDR3 extends over 17 amino acids. The CDR3, as DNA: TGCGCCAGCAGCACCTCAACCGACAGTCGGTCCTACTACGAGCAGTACTTC. It codes for CASSTSTDSRSYYEQYF. The variable domain in full, completed from reference TRBV5-1 and TRBJ2-7, reads KAGVTQTPRYLIKTRGQQVTLSCSPISGHRSVSWYQQTPGQGLQFLFEYFSETQRNKGNFPGRFSGRQFSNSRSEMNVSTLELGDSALYLCASSTSTDSRSYYEQYFGPGTRLTVT.

The V and J genes are TRBV18 and TRBJ2-5, with a weak D call TRBD1 (6 bases). The CDR3 is 19 amino acids. Trimming left V 3 bases short and J 3 bases short, with 26 bases between. The germline CDR1 and CDR2 sequences are KGHSH and LQKENI. The DNA of the CDR3 is TGTGCCAGCTCACCTCTTGCGGTTTCGGGGCTACAGGGTAAAGAGACCCAGTACTTC. Translation gives CASSPLAVSGLQGKETQYF.

V usage is TRBV11-2 and J usage is TRBJ2-3; possibly TRBD1 or TRBD2 for D (6 bases each). V lost 3 bases, J lost 1 base, and 11 bases lay in between. The CDR3 runs to 15 residues. Germline V CDR1 and CDR2: SGHAT, FQNNGV. The CDR3 protein is CASSFGGQGTDTQYF. As DNA, the CDR3 is TGTGCCAGCAGCTTTGGGGGGCAGGGCACAGATACGCAGTATTTT.

The chain carries TRBV18 and TRBJ2-7, with 12 bases aligning to TRBD2. There are 15 residues in the CDR3. Losses at the gene ends were 6 bases for V and 2 bases for J; bases not matched to a gene: 5. CDR1 is KGHSH, CDR2 LQKENI, per germline. DNA for the CDR3: TGTGCCAGCTCTCAAACTAGCGGGGGGACCTACGAGCAGTACTTC. It encodes CASSQTSGGTYEQYF.

CDR3 amino acids: CASSQAPDRTTGELFF. The CDR3 DNA reads as TGCGCCAGCAGCCAAGCTCCGGACAGAACCACCGGGGAGCTGTTTTTT. The chain uses TRBV4-3 and TRBJ2-2, with D maybe TRBD1 (6 bases). Trimming removed 1 base at V and 4 bases at J, with 13 bases between. Germline CDR1 LGHNA, CDR2 YSLEER. This CDR3 spans 16 amino acids.

J is TRBJ1-2 and V is TRBV5-5; the D gene is possibly TRBD1 (6 bases). The germline V gene encodes CDR1 SGHKS and CDR2 YYEKEE (reference sequence). V dropped 4 bases and J dropped 8 bases, with 18 bases sitting between them. This CDR3 has 14 residues. DNA for the CDR3: TGTGCCAGCAGCACAATTAACAGGGATGGAGGCTACACCTTC. It is translated as CASSTINRDGGYTF.

Concerning this clone itself: An end of the junction does not agree with germline; a read error may underlie this. This rearrangement joins TRBV4-3 to TRBJ1-1; maybe TRBD1 (6 bases). Germline V gives CDR1 LGHNA, CDR2 YSLEER. The CDR3 consists of 15 residues. The CDR3 loop reads CASSEELGGRTEAFF. For the CDR3, the DNA is TGCGCCAGCAGCGAAGAACTAGGGGGTCGGACTGAAGCTTTCTTT.

The V gene is TRBV27, the J gene TRBJ2-3, with D possibly matching TRBD2 (5 bases). CDR1 MNHEY and CDR2 SMNVEV come from the germline V gene (reference sequence). The CDR3 runs to 14 residues. V lost 5 bases to trimming and J lost 11 bases, with 20 bases between them. CDR3 sequence (DNA): TGTGCCAGCAGTCCGTCTAGCCCAGAAGGAAAGCAGTATTTT. As protein: CASSPSSPEGKQYF.

The genes are TRBV29-1 and TRBJ2-5; 8 bases are shared with TRBD2. CDR3 length: 17 residues. V was clipped by 5 bases and J by 5 bases; unmatched bases: 19. Germline CDR1 is SQVTM and CDR2 is ANQGSEA. The CDR3 reads CSVRYGGRFPAGETQYF. The CDR3 DNA is TGCAGCGTTCGTTATGGCGGGAGGTTTCCCGCGGGGGAGACCCAGTACTTC.

In DNA, the CDR3 is TGTGCCTGGAACCCGGGACCGAGAAATGAGCAGTTCTTC. Protein sequence: CAWNPGPRNEQFF. The chain joins TRBV30 to TRBJ2-1; D is possibly TRBD1 or TRBD2 (5 bases each). From germline, CDR1 is GTSNPN and CDR2 SVGIG (reference sequence). V was trimmed by 4 bases and J by 7 bases, leaving 14 bases between them. This CDR3 contains 13 residues.

The V and J genes are TRBV5-8 and TRBJ2-3, with TRBD2 identical over 11 bases. The CDR3 is made up of 17 amino acids. Germline V gene lookup returns CDR1 SGHTS and CDR2 YDEGEE. With V trimmed by 8 bases and J by 5 bases, 16 bases remained unmatched. CDR3 sequence reads: CARPRSTSGVRGDTQYF. In DNA, the CDR3 is TGTGCCAGACCTCGTTCGACTAGCGGGGTCCGGGGAGATACGCAGTATTTT.

The genes are TRBV19 and TRBJ2-7; TRBD2 is a possible D gene (6 bases). V was pared by 10 bases and J by 0 bases, with 13 bases between. The germline V gene encodes CDR1 LNHDA and CDR2 SQIVND (reference sequence). The CDR3 extends over 13 amino acids. The CDR3 loop reads CATPQDYSYEQYF. For the CDR3, the DNA is TGTGCCACCCCGCAGGACTACTCCTACGAGCAGTACTTC.

V is TRBV7-9 and J is TRBJ2-7, with D perhaps matching TRBD1 or TRBD2 (5 bases each). Germline V CDR1 and CDR2: SEHNR, FQNEAQ (reference sequence). The CDR3 has 19 residues. Trimming cost V 5 bases and J 2 bases, with 28 bases left between them. CDR3 nucleotide sequence: TGTGCCAGCAGCCGAAGTGAGCTGAGGGATGGGACCAAACCCTACGAGCAGTACTTC. It encodes CASSRSELRDGTKPYEQYF.

The gene calls are TRBV6-5 and TRBJ2-7, with D perhaps TRBD2 (6 bases). With 2 bases removed from V and 4 bases from J, the gap between germline ends came to 15 bases. CDR3 size: 15 residues. Per the germline V gene, CDR1 is MNHEY and CDR2 is SVGAGI. CDR3 nucleotide sequence: TGTGCCAGCAGTTACGGAAAGGGGACTTCTTACGAGCAGTACTTC. Translating it yields CASSYGKGTSYEQYF.

The chain employs TRBV29-1 and TRBJ2-2, with TRBD2 matching over 12 bases. Germline V CDR1 and CDR2: SQVTM, ANQGSEA. V lost 5 bases and J lost 6; bases outside the gene matches: 13. This CDR3 region has 17 residues. The CDR3 reads CSVSNKLAGGPSGELFF. In nucleotides, the CDR3 is TGCAGCGTTTCAAACAAGCTAGCGGGAGGGCCTTCCGGGGAGCTGTTTTTT.

The rearrangement joins TRBV9 to TRBJ2-7; either TRBD1 or TRBD2 may supply D (6 bases each). The length of the CDR3 is 16 residues. The V gene's germline CDR1 is SGDLS and CDR2 YYNGEE. Deletions cut 0 bases from V and 2 bases from J, with 15 bases between. The CDR3 region has the DNA TGTGCCAGCAGCGTAGGAGGGGGGATAACTACCTACGAGCAGTACTTC. It yields the protein CASSVGGGITTYEQYF.

This chain connects TRBV5-1 to TRBJ2-3, with D possibly TRBD1 on 7 matching bases. The V gene's germline CDR1 is SGHRS and CDR2 YFSETQ. V shed 4 bases and J shed 7 bases, with 22 bases lying between them. The CDR3 has 16 amino acids. CDR3 sequence: CASSRQGGAETYTQYF. CDR3 nucleotides: TGCGCCAGCAGCCGACAGGGAGGAGCGGAGACGTATACGCAGTATTTT.

V and J are TRBV7-9 and TRBJ2-1, with TRBD2 matching over 8 bases. Germline V gene lookup returns CDR1 SEHNR and CDR2 FQNEAQ (reference sequence). CDR3 length equals 15 residues. Trimming took 5 bases from V and 5 from J; bases not matched to a gene: 8. CDR3 DNA sequence: TGTGCCAGCAGCCAAACTAGCGGCATACACAATGAGCAGTTCTTC. Translated: CASSQTSGIHNEQFF. Full variable domain (outside the CDR3, taken from reference TRBV7-9 and TRBJ2-1): DTGVSQNPRHKITKRGQNVTFRCDPISEHNRLYWYRQTLGQGPEFLTYFQNEAQLEKSRLLSDRFSAERPKGSFSTLEIQRTEQGDSAMYLCASSQTSGIHNEQFFGPGTRLTVL.

The chain links TRBV28 to TRBJ2-2, with TRBD2 matching over 10 bases. V trimming: 2 bases; J trimming: 6 bases; junction bases outside the gene matches: 3. Germline V gene lookup returns CDR1 MDHEN and CDR2 SYDVKM. There are 15 residues in the CDR3. DNA of the CDR3: TGTGCCAGCAGTTTACTAGCGGGAGTTTCCGGGGAGCTGTTTTTT. Amino acids: CASSLLAGVSGELFF.

The rearrangement uses TRBV7-6 and TRBJ2-5; 8 bases map to TRBD2. Per the germline V gene, CDR1 is SGHVS and CDR2 is FNYEAQ. J gave up 5 bases and V 1 base, and 24 bases lay outside the gene matches. CDR3 length equals 21 residues. The CDR3 is CASSLVSLAVAAGGLGETQYF. Here the CDR3 DNA reads TGTGCCAGCAGCTTAGTCTCTTTAGCCGTCGCTGCGGGAGGATTAGGGGAGACCCAGTACTTC.

The CDR3: CASSLSDGYEQYF. The CDR3 DNA follows: TGTGCCAGCAGTTTATCAGACGGCTACGAGCAGTACTTC. V usage is TRBV28 and J usage is TRBJ2-7, with D uncertain. CDR1 and CDR2 (germline): MDHEN, SYDVKM. V lost 1 base to trimming and J lost 3 bases, with 7 bases between them. The CDR3 spans 13 residues.

This chain joins TRBV9 and TRBJ2-7, with a possible D match to TRBD1 (6 bases). V lost 3 bases and J 3 bases, leaving 22 bases between the germline ends. This CDR3 is 17 amino acids long. Germline V gives CDR1 SGDLS, CDR2 YYNGEE. The chain's CDR3 is CASSAYHPGQPNYEQYF. CDR3 in DNA: TGTGCCAGCAGCGCGTACCACCCGGGACAACCAAACTACGAGCAGTACTTC.

This chain joins TRBV5-1 and TRBJ2-1; 9 nucleotides align to TRBD1. V shed 7 bases and J 3 bases; nucleotides not matched to a gene: 8. The CDR3 length is 15 residues. CDR1 is SGHRS, CDR2 YFSETQ, per germline. In nucleotides, the CDR3 is TGCGCCAGCTACGTCGGGGACAGGGACTACAATGAGCAGTTCTTC. Residues: CASYVGDRDYNEQFF.

The genes are TRBV30 and TRBJ2-7, with D perhaps TRBD2 (5 bases). This CDR3 is 13 amino acids long. Trimming took off 5 bases at V and 2 bases at J, with 13 bases between the two ends. Germline lookup yields CDR1 GTSNPN and CDR2 SVGIG (reference sequence). CDR3 in DNA: TGTGCCTGGGGCCCCGGGATCCCCTACGAGCAGTACTTC. Translating gives CAWGPGIPYEQYF.

V is TRBV18 and J is TRBJ2-7, with D possibly being TRBD1 (5 bases). Deletions cut 0 bases from V and 3 bases from J, with 12 bases between. The CDR3 length is 15 residues. CDR1 is KGHSH, CDR2 LQKENI, per germline. CDR3 nucleotide sequence: TGTGCCAGCTCACCACCGGACAAGGCGATCTACGAGCAGTACTTC. Protein sequence: CASSPPDKAIYEQYF.

This clone was seen once. V usage is TRBV5-4 and J usage is TRBJ1-1; 7 bases are shared with TRBD1. Germline CDR1 reads SGHNT; CDR2 reads YYREEE (reference sequence). The CDR3 is 15 amino acids. Losses at the gene ends were 2 bases for V and 5 bases for J; bases not matched to a gene: 9. This CDR3 reads CASSFTYRGGTEAFF. CDR3 nucleotide sequence: TGTGCCAGCAGCTTCACCTACAGGGGTGGTACTGAAGCTTTCTTT.

The V and J genes are TRBV7-6 and TRBJ2-1; D might be TRBD1 (5 bases). Trimming removed 5 bases from V and 4 bases from J, with 24 bases in between. The CDR3 is 18 amino acids. Germline lookup yields CDR1 SGHVS and CDR2 FNYEAQ. This chain's CDR3 is CASSRKPGSAGIYNEQFF. Written as DNA, the CDR3 is TGTGCCAGCAGCCGCAAACCCGGATCGGCAGGGATTTACAATGAGCAGTTCTTC.

The genes are TRBV18 and TRBJ1-1; D uncertain. Per the germline V gene, CDR1 is KGHSH and CDR2 is LQKENI. CDR3 length: 16 residues. Trimming took off 2 bases at V and 1 base at J, with 14 bases between the two ends. CDR3 region: CASSPKAKGANTEAFF. CDR3 nucleotide sequence: TGTGCCAGCTCACCAAAGGCCAAGGGTGCGAACACTGAAGCTTTCTTT.